This TCR beta chain was retrieved from a study of Tregs in tolerant kidney transplant recipients. CDR1 and CDR2 from the germline V gene are LGHNA and YSLEER. The CDR3 has 15 residues. V was pared by 0 bases and J by 5 bases, with 10 bases between. This table comes from immunoSEQ multiplex PCR, and its TCRdb copy is limited to in-frame clones, with some not included. The data hold over 60,000 clones, with 95% to 98% observed a single time. The clonotype comes from a human donor who received a combined kidney and bone marrow transplant. The chain couples TRBV4-3 to TRBJ1-4, with no clear D. The sample consisted of CD4+ T cells from blood, taken before the transplant. This chain's CDR3 is CASSQDSTPNEKLFF. As DNA, the CDR3 is TGCGCCAGCAGCCAAGATAGCACACCGAATGAAAAACTGTTTTTT.